The rows below give T cell receptor beta chains drawn from one sample of a study of OX40 agonist ivuxolimab in advanced cancers. TCRdb's copy holds only in-frame clones and misses some; the assay was immunoSEQ multiplex PCR. The table has just under 85,000 clones, around four fifths seen once; the top ten hold under 3.5%. The sample was CD4+ or CD8+ T cells sorted from blood, taken in a trial of the OX40 agonist ivuxolimab. The origin of the receptors is an adult with an advanced solid tumor such as melanoma, head and neck, liver or kidney cancer. Each CDR3 is given with its conserved first and last residue. The order of the fields is V gene, J gene, CDR3 protein.

TRBV27,TRBJ1-1,CASSFQGLYTEAFF
TRBV4-3,TRBJ1-4,CASSQDLGDRQKLFF
TRBV15,TRBJ2-7,CATSGTGGSYEQYF
TRBV7-2,TRBJ1-4,CASSRLQGAGEKLFF
TRBV7-2,TRBJ2-3,CASSLDLWDTSTDTQYF
TRBV19,TRBJ1-3,CASRRRDGLSSGNTIYF
TRBV19,TRBJ2-1,CASNQDRAGYNEQFF
TRBV20-1,TRBJ1-1,CSAGTKTEAFF
TRBV5-1,TRBJ1-4,CASSHDRDNEKLFF
TRBV28,TRBJ1-3,CASSLSPAGSSGNTIYF
TRBV6-5,TRBJ2-1,CASRRRDEQFF
TRBV27,TRBJ2-1,CASSQPGQGINYNEQFF
TRBV19,TRBJ2-3,CASSINPAFSTDTQYF
TRBV5-1,TRBJ1-6,CASSPIGGDNSPLHF
TRBV7-2,TRBJ2-2,CASSLVPSVNTGELFF
TRBV28,TRBJ2-1,CASTPGGQGNEQFF
TRBV15,TRBJ1-4,CATSRGPSQEKLFF
TRBV5-6,TRBJ1-2,CASSLKQGAGGYTF
TRBV7-3,TRBJ2-2,CASSTQGVANTGELFF
TRBV9,TRBJ2-1,CASSVRAASGNEQFF
TRBV10-3,TRBJ1-2,CAISDWNSFYGYTF
TRBV18,TRBJ2-3,CASSLSGTGGSTDTQYF
TRBV28,TRBJ1-1,CASSPRDSQAFF
TRBV7-8,TRBJ2-5,CASSLGLAGRETQYF
TRBV4-3,TRBJ1-4,CASSQGAYRNEKLFF
TRBV5-4,TRBJ2-2,CASTGGLVGAGELFF
TRBV9,TRBJ2-2,CASSVGLAGHGELFF
TRBV19,TRBJ1-2,CASSIPQGAEGYTF
TRBV19,TRBJ1-5,CASSQGQPQHF
TRBV7-9,TRBJ1-2,CASSLDPVIYGYTF
TRBV30,TRBJ1-3,CAWIGGGNTIYF
TRBV5-6,TRBJ2-1,CASSLGPLDEQFF